The 27 T cell receptor beta chains presented below share a single source sample, sequenced in a study of Ad26.COV2.S vaccination and SARS-CoV-2 variants. The treatment denotes: some 20 received Ad26.COV2.S at low or high dose, single or two shots; about 5 received placebo; per-sample allocation not given. Specimen acquisition occurred on day 63 following the initial vaccine or placebo injection. Measured with immunoSEQ multiplex PCR; TCRdb has only the in-frame clones, and not every one. The sample contains approximately 500,000 clones, around nine tenths of which appear only once. This specimen consisted of peripheral blood, obtained in a trial of Ad26.COV2.S vaccine versus placebo. The receptor set was obtained from a person between 18 and 65 years old who received the Ad26.COV2.S COVID-19 vaccine or a placebo.

The V call is TRBV9, the J call TRBJ2-7, with a weak D call TRBD2 (5 bases). V gave up 3 bases and J gave up 2 bases, with 12 bases separating them. CDR1 is SGDLS and CDR2 is YYNGEE in the germline V gene. This CDR3 contains 14 residues. Here the CDR3 reads CASSGSSGPYEQYF. In DNA, the CDR3 is TGTGCCAGCAGCGGATCCAGCGGACCCTACGAGCAGTACTTC.

The J gene is TRBJ1-1, the V gene TRBV19; D possibly corresponds to TRBD1 (5 bases). This CDR3 comprises 13 residues. Germline values: CDR1 LNHDA, CDR2 SQIVND (reference sequence). Trimming stripped 9 bases from V and 4 bases from J, with 15 bases between. The CDR3 bases are TGTGCCAGCACCCAGGGCGGGGCCACTGAAGCTTTCTTT. Its protein product is CASTQGGATEAFF.

The chain has TRBV5-8 and TRBJ2-3; 14 bases map to TRBD2. V lost 4 bases and J lost 0; bases outside the gene matches: 7. Germline V gives CDR1 SGHTS, CDR2 YDEGEE. The CDR3 is 18 amino acids. This CDR3 is CASSIWTSGRLSTDTQYF. The CDR3 nucleotides are TGTGCCAGCAGCATATGGACTAGCGGGAGGTTGAGCACAGATACGCAGTATTTT.

The V gene is TRBV5-1, the J gene TRBJ2-7, with TRBD2 matching over 8 bases. The CDR3 covers 16 residues. Trimming cost V 4 bases and J 6 bases; bases outside gene matches: 15. Germline V gene lookup returns CDR1 SGHRS and CDR2 YFSETQ. The CDR3 protein is CASSPLLSGGGVEQYF. CDR3 coding DNA: TGCGCCAGCAGCCCCCTCCTGAGCGGGGGTGGGGTCGAGCAGTACTTC.

Written as DNA, the CDR3 is TGTGCCTGGAGTGTACGGGGGGGCGAGACCCAGTACTTC. Its protein product is CAWSVRGGETQYF. The chain employs TRBV30 and TRBJ2-5, with TRBD2 matching over 8 bases. CDR3 length: 13 amino acids. V lost 0 bases, J lost 5 bases, and 2 bases stayed unmatched. Per germline, CDR1 GTSNPN and CDR2 SVGIG (reference sequence).

The rearrangement joins TRBV9 to TRBJ1-1, with a tentative D call TRBD1 (5 bases). CDR3 size: 16 residues. In germline, CDR1 is SGDLS, CDR2 YYNGEE. The V gene lost 4 bases and the J gene lost 4 bases, with 20 bases spanning the gap. CDR3: CASSRRERLLGTEAFF. The CDR3 DNA reads TGTGCCAGCAGCCGCAGGGAGAGGCTTCTGGGCACTGAAGCTTTCTTT.

This chain uses TRBV10-3 with TRBJ2-1, with a possible D match to TRBD2 (6 bases). The CDR3 has 11 residues. From germline, CDR1 is ENHRY and CDR2 SYGVKD. Between the trimmed V and J ends, which lost 10 bases and 6 bases, there was a span of 10 bases. The CDR3 DNA is TGTGCCACGCGACTAGTCAATGAGCAGTTCTTC. Its translation is CATRLVNEQFF.

About this clone itself: A read error may produce the germline difference seen at one junction end. The chain joins TRBV15 to TRBJ2-7; 10 positions agree with TRBD2. Germline assignment: CDR1 LNHNV and CDR2 YYDKDF (reference sequence). This CDR3 is 16 amino acids long. The CDR3 region is CVTSRVSGTSVGEQYF. The CDR3 DNA is TGTGTCACCAGCAGAGTAAGCGGGACTAGCGTGGGCGAGCAGTACTTC. Full variable domain (remainder filled in from reference TRBV15 and TRBJ2-7): DAMVIQNPRYQVTQFGKPVTLSCSQTLNHNVMYWYQQKSSQAPKLLFHYYDKDFNNEADTPDNFQSRRPNTSFCFLDIRSPGLGDTAMYLCVTSRVSGTSVGEQYFGPGTRLTVT.

The CDR3 DNA reads as TGTGCCAGCAGCCCCCGGGACAGGGGGCATCCCTACGAGCAGTACTTC. As protein: CASSPRDRGHPYEQYF. This chain links TRBV5-5 with TRBJ2-7; 12 nucleotides match TRBD1. In germline, CDR1 is SGHKS, CDR2 YYEKEE (reference sequence). The CDR3 is made up of 16 amino acids. V was clipped by 4 bases and J by 2 bases; unmatched bases: 7.

The rearrangement joins TRBV11-2 to TRBJ2-1; 8 positions agree with TRBD2. This CDR3 has 14 residues. V lost 5 bases, J lost 8 bases, and 8 bases stayed unmatched. Germline V gene data show CDR1 as SGHAT and CDR2 as FQNNGV. The CDR3 spells CASSPGSGSDEQFF. The CDR3 DNA follows: TGTGCCAGCAGCCCTGGGAGCGGGAGCGATGAGCAGTTCTTC.

This clone was counted between two and nine times. The chain recombines TRBV19 with TRBJ1-6; D remains unclear. V was cut by 3 bases and J by 10 bases, with 10 bases left in between. The germline V gene encodes CDR1 LNHDA and CDR2 SQIVND (reference sequence). CDR3 size: 13 residues. The CDR3 DNA reads TGTGCCAGTAGTATGCCGGGAGGCTCACCCCTCCACTTT. It is translated as CASSMPGGSPLHF.

This chain connects TRBV5-1 to TRBJ2-6; 8 bases line up with TRBD1. With 5 bases clipped from V and 8 bases from J, the junction kept 27 bases outside the gene matches. The CDR3 covers 21 residues. The germline V gene encodes CDR1 SGHRS and CDR2 YFSETQ. The CDR3 spells CASRRTPTGVDSLSTTNVLTF. The CDR3 DNA reads as TGCGCCAGCAGACGCACACCGACAGGGGTCGACTCCCTCTCGACGACCAACGTCCTGACTTTC.

The V and J genes are TRBV5-4 and TRBJ2-3; TRBD2 agrees at 10 bases. V shed 3 bases and J 0 bases; nucleotides not matched to a gene: 4. Germline lookup yields CDR1 SGHNT and CDR2 YYREEE (reference sequence). The CDR3 covers 16 residues. This CDR3 is CASSSRAGGSTDTQYF. Written as DNA, the CDR3 is TGTGCCAGCAGCTCCCGAGCGGGAGGGAGCACAGATACGCAGTATTTT.

The chain is built from TRBV4-2 and TRBJ1-2; D is perhaps TRBD1 (5 bases). The CDR3 runs 15 residues. CDR1 is LGHNA and CDR2 is YNFKEQ in the germline V gene. The V end was cut by 0 bases, the J end by 3 bases, with 11 bases between. CDR3 loop: CASSQDQGVDYGYTF. Written as DNA, the CDR3 is TGTGCCAGCAGCCAAGATCAAGGGGTGGACTATGGCTACACCTTC.

V gene TRBV10-3 combines with J gene TRBJ2-3, with 7 bases matching TRBD2. This CDR3 region has 16 residues. Trimming at V came to 4 bases and at J to 6 bases, leaving 13 bases not matched to a gene. CDR1 ENHRY and CDR2 SYGVKD come from the germline V gene. CDR3 in amino acids: CAISAPGLRTGDTQYF. In nucleotides, the CDR3 is TGTGCCATCAGTGCGCCGGGACTACGAACGGGGGATACGCAGTATTTT.

The genes are TRBV11-1 and TRBJ2-7, with unresolved D. This CDR3 comprises 13 residues. From germline, CDR1 is SGHAT and CDR2 FQDESV (reference sequence). V was cut by 0 bases and J by 2 bases, with 5 bases left in between. The CDR3 sequence is CASSLAEPYEQYF. CDR3 nucleotides: TGTGCCAGCAGCTTAGCGGAGCCCTACGAGCAGTACTTC.

The chain has TRBV3-1 (or the pseudogene TRBV3-2) and TRBJ2-1, with D tentatively TRBD2 (5 bases). The V gene lost 1 base and the J gene lost 4 bases, with 11 bases spanning the gap. The CDR3 is 15 residues long. Germline CDR1 reads LGHDT; CDR2 reads YNNKEL (reference sequence). Here the CDR3 reads CASSQGASRYNEQFF. DNA for the CDR3: TGTGCCAGCAGCCAAGGGGCTAGCCGATACAATGAGCAGTTCTTC.

The gene calls are TRBV3-1 (or the pseudogene TRBV3-2) and TRBJ2-1; D not certain. The CDR3 extends over 13 amino acids. Germline V gene sequence: CDR1 LGHDT, CDR2 YNNKEL (reference sequence). The V and J ends lost 3 bases and 1 base respectively, with 4 bases between them. CDR3 amino acids: CASSHGSYNEQFF. CDR3 DNA: TGTGCCAGCAGCCACGGATCCTACAATGAGCAGTTCTTC.

This chain uses TRBV9 with TRBJ2-7, with D hard to call. Germline CDR1 and CDR2: SGDLS and YYNGEE. The CDR3 length is 13 residues. The V end was cut by 0 bases, the J end by 4 bases, with 8 bases between. The CDR3 coding sequence is TGTGCCAGCAGCGTAGCGCCCCAGTACGAGCAGTACTTC. Its translation: CASSVAPQYEQYF.

The J gene is TRBJ1-6, the V gene TRBV28; D might be TRBD1 (6 bases). V was pared by 2 bases and J by 10 bases, with 15 bases between. Germline CDR1 reads MDHEN; CDR2 reads SYDVKM. The CDR3 sequence is 15 residues long. The CDR3 loop is CASSLGAGVGSPLHF. The CDR3 DNA sequence: TGTGCCAGCAGTTTAGGAGCAGGGGTGGGCTCACCCCTCCACTTT.

The genes are TRBV27 and TRBJ1-2, with D possibly being TRBD1 (5 bases). Germline V gene data show CDR1 as MNHEY and CDR2 as SMNVEV (reference sequence). The CDR3 has 13 amino acids. Trimming pared 6 bases from V and 8 bases from J, leaving 16 bases between. Written as DNA, the CDR3 is TGTGCCAGCAGAGTAGACAGACTAGGAGGCTACACCTTC. Residues: CASRVDRLGGYTF.

The rearrangement uses TRBV27 and TRBJ1-1, with a weak D call TRBD1 (5 bases). The CDR3 covers 14 residues. V shed 5 bases and J shed 3 bases, with 13 bases lying between them. Germline V gene sequence: CDR1 MNHEY, CDR2 SMNVEV (reference sequence). The CDR3 reads CASSPMGRDTEAFF. For the CDR3, the DNA is TGTGCCAGCAGTCCTATGGGACGTGACACTGAAGCTTTCTTT.

This clone appeared a single time. V usage is TRBV6-6 and J usage is TRBJ2-7; 7 nucleotides align to TRBD2. CDR3 size: 14 residues. Germline trimming cut 7 bases from V and 3 bases from J; bases unmatched to any gene: 9. Germline V CDR1 and CDR2: MNHNY, SVGAGI (reference sequence). The CDR3 region has the DNA TGTGCCAGCAATCCGCGGGAGAGCCACTACGAGCAGTACTTC. Amino acids: CASNPRESHYEQYF.

The table lists this clone with a few counts. The chain recombines TRBV19 with TRBJ2-7; 9 bases align to TRBD2. The CDR3 consists of 13 residues. Germline V gene sequence: CDR1 LNHDA, CDR2 SQIVND (reference sequence). V lost 7 bases to trimming and J lost 2 bases; unmatched junction nucleotides: 3. The CDR3 here is CASNAGGTYEQYF. The CDR3 coding sequence is TGTGCCAGTAACGCGGGAGGGACCTACGAGCAGTACTTC.

This chain connects TRBV19 to TRBJ2-7; a possible D gene is TRBD1 (6 bases). With 5 bases removed from V and 4 bases from J, the gap between germline ends came to 9 bases. There are 12 residues in the CDR3. The germline V gene has CDR1 LNHDA and CDR2 SQIVND (reference sequence). The CDR3 DNA follows: TGTGCCAGTAGTTCGGACAGATACGAGCAGTACTTC. Its protein is CASSSDRYEQYF.

This rearrangement joins TRBV12-3 or TRBV12-4 to TRBJ2-7; D uncertain. V was shortened by 7 bases and J by 4 bases, with 14 bases between the two germline ends. CDR3 length equals 13 residues. In DNA, the CDR3 is TGTGCCAGCACCCGACGGGCAGATTACGAGCAGTACTTC. This encodes CASTRRADYEQYF.

Here the CDR3 DNA reads TGCGCCAGCAGTGAGCAGGGGAGGAACACTGAAGCTTTCTTT. Translated: CASSEQGRNTEAFF. The rearrangement links TRBV10-2 to TRBJ1-1, with D perhaps TRBD1 (6 bases). Germline values: CDR1 WSHSY, CDR2 SAAADI. Trimming cost V 2 bases and J 1 base, with 8 bases left between them. This CDR3 region has 14 residues.